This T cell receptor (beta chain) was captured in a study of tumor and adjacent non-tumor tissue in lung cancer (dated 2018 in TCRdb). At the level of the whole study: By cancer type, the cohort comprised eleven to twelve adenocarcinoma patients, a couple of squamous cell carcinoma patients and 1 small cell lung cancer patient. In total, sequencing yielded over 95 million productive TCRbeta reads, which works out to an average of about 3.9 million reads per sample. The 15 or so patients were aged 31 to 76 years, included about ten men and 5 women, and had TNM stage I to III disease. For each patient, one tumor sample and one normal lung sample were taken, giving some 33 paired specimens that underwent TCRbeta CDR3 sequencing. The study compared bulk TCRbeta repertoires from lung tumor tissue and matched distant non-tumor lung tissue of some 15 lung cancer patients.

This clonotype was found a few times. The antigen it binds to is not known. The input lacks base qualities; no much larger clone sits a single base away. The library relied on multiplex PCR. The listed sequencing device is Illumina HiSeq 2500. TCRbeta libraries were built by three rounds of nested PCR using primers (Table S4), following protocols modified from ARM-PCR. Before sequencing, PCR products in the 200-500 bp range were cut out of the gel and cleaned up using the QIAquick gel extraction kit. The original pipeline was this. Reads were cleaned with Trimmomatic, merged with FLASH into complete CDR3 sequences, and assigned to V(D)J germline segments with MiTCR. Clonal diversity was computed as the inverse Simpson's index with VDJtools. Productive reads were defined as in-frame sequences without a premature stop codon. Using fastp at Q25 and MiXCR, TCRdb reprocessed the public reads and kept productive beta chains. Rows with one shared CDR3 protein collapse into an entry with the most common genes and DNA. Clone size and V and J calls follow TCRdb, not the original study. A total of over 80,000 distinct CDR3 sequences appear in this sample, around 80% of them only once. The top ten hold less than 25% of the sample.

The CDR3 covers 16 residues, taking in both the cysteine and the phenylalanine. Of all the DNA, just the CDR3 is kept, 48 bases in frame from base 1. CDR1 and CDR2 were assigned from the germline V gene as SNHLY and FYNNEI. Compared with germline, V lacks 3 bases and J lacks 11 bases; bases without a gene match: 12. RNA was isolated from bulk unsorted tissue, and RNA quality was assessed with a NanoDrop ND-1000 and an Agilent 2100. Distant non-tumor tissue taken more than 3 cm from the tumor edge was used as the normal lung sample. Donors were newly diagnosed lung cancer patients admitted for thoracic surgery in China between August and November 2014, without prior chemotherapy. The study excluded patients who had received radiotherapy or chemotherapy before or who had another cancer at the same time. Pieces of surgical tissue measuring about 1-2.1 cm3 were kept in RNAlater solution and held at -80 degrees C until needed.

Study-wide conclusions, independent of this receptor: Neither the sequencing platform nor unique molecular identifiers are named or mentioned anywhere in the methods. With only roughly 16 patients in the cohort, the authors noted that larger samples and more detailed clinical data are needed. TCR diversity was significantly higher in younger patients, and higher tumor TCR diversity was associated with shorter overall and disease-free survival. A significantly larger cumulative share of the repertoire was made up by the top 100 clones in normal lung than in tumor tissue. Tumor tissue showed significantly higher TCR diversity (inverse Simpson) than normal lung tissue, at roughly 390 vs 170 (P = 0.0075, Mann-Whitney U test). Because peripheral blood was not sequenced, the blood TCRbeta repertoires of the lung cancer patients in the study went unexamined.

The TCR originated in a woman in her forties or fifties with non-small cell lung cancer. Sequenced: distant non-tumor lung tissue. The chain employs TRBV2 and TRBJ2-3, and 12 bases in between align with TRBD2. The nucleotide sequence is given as TGTGCCAGCAGTGAGTCGGAGACTAGCGGGGGCCCTAGGCAGTATTTT. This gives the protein CASSESETSGGPRQYF.